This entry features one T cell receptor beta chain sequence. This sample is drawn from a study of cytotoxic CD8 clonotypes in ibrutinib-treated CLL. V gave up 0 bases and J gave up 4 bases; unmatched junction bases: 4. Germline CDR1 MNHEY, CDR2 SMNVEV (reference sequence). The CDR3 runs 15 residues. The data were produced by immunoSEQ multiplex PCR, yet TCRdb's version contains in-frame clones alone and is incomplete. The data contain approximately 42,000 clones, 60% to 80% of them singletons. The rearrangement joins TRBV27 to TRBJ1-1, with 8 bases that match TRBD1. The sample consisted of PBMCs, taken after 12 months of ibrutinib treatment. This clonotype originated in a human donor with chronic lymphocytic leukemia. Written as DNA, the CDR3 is TGTGCCAGCAGTTTATCCGCAGGGGGCATCACTGAAGCTTTCTTT. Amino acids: CASSLSAGGITEAFF.